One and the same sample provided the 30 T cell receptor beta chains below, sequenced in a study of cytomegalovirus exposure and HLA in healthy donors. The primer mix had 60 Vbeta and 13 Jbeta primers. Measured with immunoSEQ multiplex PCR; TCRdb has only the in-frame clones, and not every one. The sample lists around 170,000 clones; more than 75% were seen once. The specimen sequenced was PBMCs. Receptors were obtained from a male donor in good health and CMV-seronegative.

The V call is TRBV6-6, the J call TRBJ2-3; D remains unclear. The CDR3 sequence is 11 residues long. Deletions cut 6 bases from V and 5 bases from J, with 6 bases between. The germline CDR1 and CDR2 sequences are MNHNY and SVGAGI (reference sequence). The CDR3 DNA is TGTGCCAGCAGAGTCGGAGATACGCAGTATTTT. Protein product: CASRVGDTQYF.

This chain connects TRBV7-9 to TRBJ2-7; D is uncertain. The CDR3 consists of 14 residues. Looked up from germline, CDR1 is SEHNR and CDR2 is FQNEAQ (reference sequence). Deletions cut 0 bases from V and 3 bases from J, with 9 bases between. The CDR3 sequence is CASSLAQKYYEQYF. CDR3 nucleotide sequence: TGTGCCAGCAGCTTAGCACAGAAATACTACGAGCAGTACTTC.

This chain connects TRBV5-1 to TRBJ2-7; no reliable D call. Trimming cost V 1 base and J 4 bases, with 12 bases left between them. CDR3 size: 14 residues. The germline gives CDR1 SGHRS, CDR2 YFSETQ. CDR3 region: CASSLTPGGYEQYF. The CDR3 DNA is TGCGCCAGCAGCTTGACCCCAGGTGGGTACGAGCAGTACTTC.

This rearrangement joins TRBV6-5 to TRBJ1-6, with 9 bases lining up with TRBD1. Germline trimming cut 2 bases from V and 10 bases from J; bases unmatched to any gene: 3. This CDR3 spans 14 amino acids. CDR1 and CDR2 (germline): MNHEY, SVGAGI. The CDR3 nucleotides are TGTGCCAGCAGTTACGGACAGGGGTACTCACCCCTCCACTTT. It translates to CASSYGQGYSPLHF.

The CDR3 region is CASSYSTGGTYTF. CDR3 DNA: TGTGCCAGCAGTTATTCAACAGGGGGCACCTACACCTTC. J is TRBJ1-2 and V is TRBV6-5; 9 bases agree with TRBD1. CDR1 MNHEY and CDR2 SVGAGI come from the germline V gene. The junction had 6 bases not matched to a gene; V was cut back by 3 bases and J by 10 bases. This CDR3 has 13 residues.

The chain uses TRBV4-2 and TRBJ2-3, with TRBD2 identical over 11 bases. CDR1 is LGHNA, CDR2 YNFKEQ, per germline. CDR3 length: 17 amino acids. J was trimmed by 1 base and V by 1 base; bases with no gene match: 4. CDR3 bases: TGTGCCAGCAGCCAAGCGGAACTAGCGGGGGGCACAGATACGCAGTATTTT. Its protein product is CASSQAELAGGTDTQYF.

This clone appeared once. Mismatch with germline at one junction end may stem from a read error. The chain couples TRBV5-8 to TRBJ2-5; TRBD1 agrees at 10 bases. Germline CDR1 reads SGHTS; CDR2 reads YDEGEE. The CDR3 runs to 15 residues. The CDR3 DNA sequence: TGTGTCAGCAGTACGGGACAGGGGTATAGAGTGACCCAGTACTTC. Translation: CVSSTGQGYRVTQYF.

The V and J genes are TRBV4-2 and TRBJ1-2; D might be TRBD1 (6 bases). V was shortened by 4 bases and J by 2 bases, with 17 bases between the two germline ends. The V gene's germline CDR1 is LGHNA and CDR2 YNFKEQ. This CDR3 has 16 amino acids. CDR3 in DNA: TGTGCCAGCAGCCTATCGCTTGGCCAGGGGAACTATGGCTACACCTTC. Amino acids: CASSLSLGQGNYGYTF.

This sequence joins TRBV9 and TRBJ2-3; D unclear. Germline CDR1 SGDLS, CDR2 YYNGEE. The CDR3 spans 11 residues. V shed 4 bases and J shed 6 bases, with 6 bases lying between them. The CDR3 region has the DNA TGTGCCAGCAGCCCCGTGGATACGCAGTATTTT. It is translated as CASSPVDTQYF.

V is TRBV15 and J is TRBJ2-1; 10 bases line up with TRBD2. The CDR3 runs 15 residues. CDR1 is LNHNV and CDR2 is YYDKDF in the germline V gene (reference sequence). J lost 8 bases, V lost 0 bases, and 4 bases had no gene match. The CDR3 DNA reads TGTGCCACCAGCAGAGATCAGCTAGCGGGAGATGAGCAGTTCTTC. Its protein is CATSRDQLAGDEQFF.

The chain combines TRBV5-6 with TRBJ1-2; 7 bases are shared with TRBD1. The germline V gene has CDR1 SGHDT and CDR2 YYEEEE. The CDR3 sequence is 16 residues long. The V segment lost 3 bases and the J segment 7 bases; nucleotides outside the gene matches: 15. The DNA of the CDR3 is TGTGCCAGCAGCTCGTGGGGGACAGTGCTAGGCCGTGGCTACACCTTC. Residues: CASSSWGTVLGRGYTF.

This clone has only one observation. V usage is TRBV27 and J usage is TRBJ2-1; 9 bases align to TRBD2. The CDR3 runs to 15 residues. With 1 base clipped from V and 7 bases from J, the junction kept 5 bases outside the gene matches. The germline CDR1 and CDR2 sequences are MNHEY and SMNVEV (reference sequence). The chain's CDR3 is CASSLFSGRGNEQFF. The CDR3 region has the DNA TGTGCCAGCAGTTTATTTAGCGGGAGAGGTAATGAGCAGTTCTTC.

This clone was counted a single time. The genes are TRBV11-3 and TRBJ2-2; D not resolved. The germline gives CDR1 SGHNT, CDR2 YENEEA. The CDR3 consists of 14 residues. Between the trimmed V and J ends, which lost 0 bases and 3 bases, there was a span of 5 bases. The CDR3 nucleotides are TGTGCCAGCAGCTTAGATCCGTACACCGGGGAGCTGTTTTTT. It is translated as CASSLDPYTGELFF.

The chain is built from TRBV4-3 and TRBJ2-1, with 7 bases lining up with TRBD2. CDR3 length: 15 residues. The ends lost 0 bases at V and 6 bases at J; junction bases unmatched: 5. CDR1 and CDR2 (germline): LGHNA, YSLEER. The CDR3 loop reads CASSQDKLARNEQFF. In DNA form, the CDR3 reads TGCGCCAGCAGCCAAGATAAACTAGCGCGCAATGAGCAGTTCTTC.

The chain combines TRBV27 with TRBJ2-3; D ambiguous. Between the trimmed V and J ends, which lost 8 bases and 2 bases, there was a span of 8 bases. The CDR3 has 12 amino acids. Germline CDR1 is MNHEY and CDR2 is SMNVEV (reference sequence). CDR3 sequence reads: CASSQNTDTQYF. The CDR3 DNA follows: TGTGCCAGCTCCCAGAACACAGATACGCAGTATTTT.

CDR3: CASSLASSGTVYEQYF. The DNA for the CDR3 is TGCGCCAGCAGCTTGGCGTCCTCGGGAACGGTATACGAGCAGTACTTC. J is TRBJ2-7 and V is TRBV5-1; possible D gene TRBD2, 5 bases. Trimming removed 0 bases at V and 4 bases at J, with 17 bases between. This CDR3 comprises 16 residues. CDR1 and CDR2 (germline): SGHRS, YFSETQ.

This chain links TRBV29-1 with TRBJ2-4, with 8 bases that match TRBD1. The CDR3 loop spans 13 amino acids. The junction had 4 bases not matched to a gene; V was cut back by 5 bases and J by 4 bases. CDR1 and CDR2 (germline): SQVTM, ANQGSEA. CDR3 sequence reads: CSVPDRGKNIQYF. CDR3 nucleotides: TGCAGCGTTCCAGACAGGGGAAAAAACATTCAGTACTTC.

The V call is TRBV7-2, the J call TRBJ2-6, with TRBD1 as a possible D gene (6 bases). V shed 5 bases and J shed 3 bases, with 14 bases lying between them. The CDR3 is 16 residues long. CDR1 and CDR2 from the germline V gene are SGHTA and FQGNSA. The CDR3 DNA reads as TGTGCCAGCAGCCCACAGGGTATTAGTGGGGCCAACGTCCTGACTTTC. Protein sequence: CASSPQGISGANVLTF.

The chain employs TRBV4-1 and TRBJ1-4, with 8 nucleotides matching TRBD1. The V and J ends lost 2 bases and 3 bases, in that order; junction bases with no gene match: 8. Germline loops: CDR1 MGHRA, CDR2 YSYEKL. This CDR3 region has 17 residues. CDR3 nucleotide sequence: TGCGCCAGCAGCCAACCAACAGGGGGGGCTCCTAATGAAAAACTGTTTTTT. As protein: CASSQPTGGAPNEKLFF.

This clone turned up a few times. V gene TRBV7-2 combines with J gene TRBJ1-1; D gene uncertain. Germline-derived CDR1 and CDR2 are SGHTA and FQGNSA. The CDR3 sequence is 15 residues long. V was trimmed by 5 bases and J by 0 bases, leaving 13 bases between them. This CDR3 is CASSPLREVNTEAFF. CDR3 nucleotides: TGTGCCAGCAGCCCACTACGGGAGGTGAACACTGAAGCTTTCTTT.

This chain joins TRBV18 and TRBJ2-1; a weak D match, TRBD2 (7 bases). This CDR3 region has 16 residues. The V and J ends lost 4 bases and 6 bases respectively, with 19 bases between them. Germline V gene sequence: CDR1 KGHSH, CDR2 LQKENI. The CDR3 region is CASSLDQGRGANEQFF. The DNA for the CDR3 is TGTGCCAGCTCACTTGACCAGGGGAGGGGTGCCAATGAGCAGTTCTTC.

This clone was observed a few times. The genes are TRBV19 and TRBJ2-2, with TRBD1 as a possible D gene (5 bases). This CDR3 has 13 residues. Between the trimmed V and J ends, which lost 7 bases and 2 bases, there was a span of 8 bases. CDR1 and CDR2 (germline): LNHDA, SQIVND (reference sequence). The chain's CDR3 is CASNGHNTGELFF. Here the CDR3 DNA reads TGTGCCAGTAACGGACACAACACCGGGGAGCTGTTTTTT.

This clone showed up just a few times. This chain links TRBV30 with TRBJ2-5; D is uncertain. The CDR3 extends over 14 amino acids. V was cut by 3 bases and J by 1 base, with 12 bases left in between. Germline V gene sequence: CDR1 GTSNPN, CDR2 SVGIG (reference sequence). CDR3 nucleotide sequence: TGTGCCTGGAGACCGGTCCGCTTCCAAGAGACCCAGTACTTC. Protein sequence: CAWRPVRFQETQYF.

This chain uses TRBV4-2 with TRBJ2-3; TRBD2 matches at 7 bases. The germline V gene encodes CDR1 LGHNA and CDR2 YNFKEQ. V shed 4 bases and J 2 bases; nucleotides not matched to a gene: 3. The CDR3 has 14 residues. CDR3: CASSPSGYTDTQYF. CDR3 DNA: TGTGCCAGCAGCCCTAGCGGCTACACAGATACGCAGTATTTT.

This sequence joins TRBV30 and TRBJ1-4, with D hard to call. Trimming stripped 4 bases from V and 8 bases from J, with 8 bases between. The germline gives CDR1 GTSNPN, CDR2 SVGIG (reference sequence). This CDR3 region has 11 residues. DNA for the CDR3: TGTGCCTGGACCGGAGGAGAAAAACTGTTTTTT. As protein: CAWTGGEKLFF.

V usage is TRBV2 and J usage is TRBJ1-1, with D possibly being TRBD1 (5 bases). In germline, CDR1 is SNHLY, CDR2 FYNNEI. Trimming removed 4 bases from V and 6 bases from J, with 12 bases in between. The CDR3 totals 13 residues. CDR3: CASSADTGAEAFF. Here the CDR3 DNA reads TGTGCCAGCAGTGCGGACACGGGAGCTGAAGCTTTCTTT.

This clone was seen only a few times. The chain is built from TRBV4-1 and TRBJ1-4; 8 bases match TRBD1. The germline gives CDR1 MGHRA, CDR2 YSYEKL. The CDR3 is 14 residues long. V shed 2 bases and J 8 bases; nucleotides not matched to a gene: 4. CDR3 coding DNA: TGCGCCAGCAGCCAAACAGGGGGTAGGGAAAAACTGTTTTTT. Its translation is CASSQTGGREKLFF.

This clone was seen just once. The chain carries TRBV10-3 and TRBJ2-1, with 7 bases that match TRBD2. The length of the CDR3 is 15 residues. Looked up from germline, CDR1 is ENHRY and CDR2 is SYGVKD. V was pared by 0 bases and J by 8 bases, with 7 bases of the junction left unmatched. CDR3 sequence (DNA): TGTGCCATCAGTGAGTCCACCGGGACTAAATATGAGCAGTTCTTC. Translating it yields CAISESTGTKYEQFF.

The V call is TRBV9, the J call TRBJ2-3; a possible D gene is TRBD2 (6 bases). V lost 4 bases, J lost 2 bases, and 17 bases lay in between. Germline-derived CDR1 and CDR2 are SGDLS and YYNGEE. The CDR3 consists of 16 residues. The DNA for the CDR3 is TGTGCCAGCAGCCCCTGGGTAGCGGCCGACACAGATACGCAGTATTTT. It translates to CASSPWVAADTDTQYF.

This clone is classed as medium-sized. CDR3 nucleotides: TGTGCCAGCAGCAAGAACAGGGGGCGCGAGCAGTACTTC. Translated: CASSKNRGREQYF. The genes are TRBV14 and TRBJ2-7; 9 bases are a match to TRBD1. Trimming took 5 bases from V and 6 from J; bases not matched to a gene: 5. Germline loops: CDR1 SGHDN, CDR2 FVKESK. The CDR3 covers 13 residues.